A single sample is the source of the 14 T cell receptor beta chains below, sequenced in a study of Graves' ophthalmopathy and Graves' hyperthyroidism. The authors amplified TCR beta CDR3 regions from RNA transcripts. HTBI primers primed a first-round RT-PCR, and a second-round multiplex PCR followed. TCRdb reprocessed the multiplex PCR reads via MiXCR and lists one record per CDR3 protein. This sample has about 620,000 distinct CDR3 sequences, with 22% found just once. The source material was peripheral blood. These receptors were taken from a woman aged 18-35 years with stable Graves' hyperthyroidism. Some clones in this sample may be carry-over from other donors' samples.

This clonotype was seen many times. At one end, the junction sequence differs from germline, possibly due to a read error. CDR3 nucleotide sequence: TGTGCCTGTTCTAGCGGGGGGAAATACGACTTC. Protein sequence: CACSSGGKYDF. J is TRBJ2-5 and V is TRBV30; 11 bases map to TRBD2. Germline V gives CDR1 GTSNPN, CDR2 SVGIG (reference sequence). The CDR3 runs 11 residues.

The chain carries TRBV20-1 and TRBJ1-1; D is perhaps TRBD1 (6 bases). The germline V gene encodes CDR1 DFQATT and CDR2 SNEGSKA (reference sequence). V was clipped by 1 base and J by 6 bases, with 9 bases between them. The CDR3 covers 12 residues. CDR3 region: CSARVGGAEAFF. CDR3 DNA: TGCAGTGCTAGAGTGGGGGGCGCTGAAGCTTTCTTT.

This clonotype appeared a few times. The chain couples TRBV19 to TRBJ2-5; D gene unclear. Germline V CDR1 and CDR2: LNHDA, SQIVND (reference sequence). There are 15 residues in the CDR3. The germline V and J ends were trimmed by 5 bases and 0 bases, with 13 bases remaining between them. This chain's CDR3 is CASSVESSYQETQYF. CDR3 nucleotide sequence: TGTGCCAGTAGTGTGGAGTCGTCGTACCAAGAGACCCAGTACTTC.

This clonotype was detected ten times or more. This chain joins TRBV28 and TRBJ1-5; 9 nucleotides agree with TRBD1. Germline V gene data show CDR1 as MDHEN and CDR2 as SYDVKM. J lost 0 bases, V lost 5 bases, and 8 bases had no gene match. CDR3 length: 17 residues. The CDR3 DNA follows: TGTGCCAGCAGTCCGTATGGGACAGGGAATAGCAATCAGCCCCAGCATTTT. Translation: CASSPYGTGNSNQPQHF.

This clonotype was detected ten times or more. The chain combines TRBV3-1 with TRBJ2-7; D call uncertain. From germline, CDR1 is LGHDT and CDR2 YNNKEL (reference sequence). The germline V and J ends were trimmed by 0 bases and 2 bases, with 8 bases remaining between them. The CDR3 totals 14 residues. CDR3 sequence reads: CASSQDRLTYEQYF. As DNA, the CDR3 is TGTGCCAGCAGCCAAGATCGGCTGACCTACGAGCAGTACTTC.

This clonotype has a count of ten or more. The rearrangement uses TRBV7-9 and TRBJ1-1, with 8 bases aligning to TRBD1. Germline V CDR1 and CDR2: SEHNR, FQNEAQ (reference sequence). The CDR3 is made up of 15 amino acids. After removal of 5 bases from V and 5 bases from J, the junction contained 10 bases not matched to a gene. The CDR3 region has the DNA TGTGCCAGCAGCATCCCGACAGGGGTTTTTACTGAAGCTTTCTTT. Translation: CASSIPTGVFTEAFF. The variable domain in full, completed from reference TRBV7-9 and TRBJ1-1, reads DTGVSQNPRHKITKRGQNVTFRCDPISEHNRLYWYRQTLGQGPEFLTYFQNEAQLEKSRLLSDRFSAERPKGSFSTLEIQRTEQGDSAMYLCASSIPTGVFTEAFFGQGTRLTVV.

This clonotype has ten or more counts. This chain joins TRBV20-1 and TRBJ1-6; 9 bases agree with TRBD1. CDR3 size: 15 residues. Germline CDR1 reads DFQATT; CDR2 reads SNEGSKA (reference sequence). The J segment lost 13 bases and the V segment lost 1 base, leaving 11 bases of the junction unmatched. The CDR3 reads CSARGGRGQGDPLHF. CDR3 in DNA: TGCAGTGCTAGAGGGGGCCGGGGACAGGGTGATCCCCTCCACTTT.

The chain uses TRBV4-2 and TRBJ2-2; D remains ambiguous. The germline V gene encodes CDR1 LGHNA and CDR2 YNFKEQ. The CDR3 is 15 residues long. The V gene lost 1 base and the J gene lost 6 bases, with 12 bases spanning the gap. The CDR3 reads CASSQVIWVPGELFF. CDR3 in DNA: TGTGCCAGCAGCCAAGTGATTTGGGTCCCCGGGGAGCTGTTTTTT.

This clonotype was seen many times. The chain links TRBV20-1 to TRBJ1-2; D is possibly TRBD1 (5 bases). The CDR3 is 12 residues long. The ends were cut back, 6 bases at V and 3 bases at J, with 11 bases in the middle. Germline V gives CDR1 DFQATT, CDR2 SNEGSKA (reference sequence). The CDR3 DNA follows: TGCAGTGCATATCAAGGGGACTATGGCTACACCTTC. Its translation: CSAYQGDYGYTF.

This clonotype was recorded many times. The rearrangement links TRBV5-1 to TRBJ2-2, with 7 bases aligning to TRBD2. CDR1 is SGHRS and CDR2 is YFSETQ in the germline V gene. V gave up 4 bases and J gave up 6 bases; unmatched junction bases: 9. The CDR3 covers 15 residues. The CDR3 reads CASSLSGNSAGELFF. CDR3 nucleotides: TGCGCCAGCAGCCTAAGCGGGAATAGCGCCGGGGAGCTGTTTTTT.

In regard to this clonotype: This may stem from a read error, because a much larger clone lies one nucleotide away. The J gene is TRBJ2-7, the V gene TRBV13, with D maybe TRBD2 (5 bases). The CDR3 is 15 residues long. Trimming left V 5 bases short and J 2 bases short, with 16 bases between. Looked up from germline, CDR1 is PRHDT and CDR2 is FYEKMQ (reference sequence). The CDR3 here is CASSASGPVPYEQYF. The CDR3 bases are TGTGCCAGCAGCGCAAGCGGCCCAGTGCCCTACGAGCAGTACTTC. The variable domain in full, completed from reference TRBV13 and TRBJ2-7, reads AAGVIQSPRHLIKEKRETATLKCYPIPRHDTVYWYQQGPGQDPQFLISFYEKMQSDKGSIPDRFSAQQFSDYHSELNMSSLELGDSALYFCASSASGPVPYEQYFGPGTRLTVT.

This clonotype occurred many times. V usage is TRBV19 and J usage is TRBJ1-5; no definite D call. The CDR3 consists of 14 residues. The V gene's germline CDR1 is LNHDA and CDR2 SQIVND (reference sequence). V lost 1 base and J lost 4, with 8 bases in between. The CDR3 nucleotides read TGTGCCAGTAGTATAGGATGGGGTAATCAGCCCCAGCATTTT. Residues: CASSIGWGNQPQHF.

This clonotype was recorded many times. The chain is built from TRBV30 and TRBJ1-5; D might be TRBD1 (5 bases). Germline V gene sequence: CDR1 GTSNPN, CDR2 SVGIG (reference sequence). The CDR3 has 12 residues. V gave up 5 bases and J gave up 4 bases, with 9 bases separating them. In nucleotides, the CDR3 is TGTGCCTGGGGGGACGGGAATCAGCCCCAGCATTTT. The encoded protein is CAWGDGNQPQHF.

This clonotype was counted at least ten times. The chain couples TRBV20-1 to TRBJ2-2; 9 bases match TRBD1. V trimming: 6 bases; J trimming: 1 base; junction bases outside the gene matches: 3. The CDR3 loop spans 14 amino acids. CDR1 is DFQATT, CDR2 SNEGSKA, per germline (reference sequence). The CDR3 protein is CSAPGQGNTGELFF. The CDR3 nucleotides read TGCAGTGCCCCGGGACAGGGGAACACCGGGGAGCTGTTTTTT.